This T cell receptor beta chain was identified during a study of CD8 T cells in ankylosing spondylitis. The CDR3 runs to 15 residues. J lost 3 bases, V lost 8 bases, and 5 bases had no gene match. CDR1 and CDR2 from the germline V gene are MNHEY and SVGEGT. Details on this clonotype: Its antigen is unknown.

TCRdb re-called the 5' RACE reads through MiXCR, storing one row per CDR3 protein. The sample lists roughly 670,000 distinct CDR3 sequences; 15% to 20% were seen once. The study, taken as a whole, reports: Made up of under 10 highly homologous variants, a TCR beta motif appeared characteristic of ankylosing spondylitis blood.

The gene calls are TRBV6-2 or TRBV6-3 and TRBJ2-3; 13 positions agree with TRBD2. Sequencing was carried out using blood, either unsorted or a sorted T cell fraction (not recorded which). The sequence was obtained from a male donor with ankylosing spondylitis. The DNA of the CDR3 is TGTGCCAGCCACGGACTAGCGGGAGAGACAGATACGCAGTATTTT. It encodes CASHGLAGETDTQYF.